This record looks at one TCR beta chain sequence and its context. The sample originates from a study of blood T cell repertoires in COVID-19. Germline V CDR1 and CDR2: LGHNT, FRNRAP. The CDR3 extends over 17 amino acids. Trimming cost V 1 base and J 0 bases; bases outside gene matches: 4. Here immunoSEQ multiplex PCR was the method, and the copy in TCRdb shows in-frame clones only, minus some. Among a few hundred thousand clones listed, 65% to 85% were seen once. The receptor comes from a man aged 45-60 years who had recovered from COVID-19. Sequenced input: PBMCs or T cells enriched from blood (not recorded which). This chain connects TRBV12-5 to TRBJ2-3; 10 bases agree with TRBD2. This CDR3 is CASGLGLAGPSTDTQYF. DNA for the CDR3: TGTGCTAGTGGTTTGGGACTAGCGGGCCCTAGCACAGATACGCAGTATTTT.